Presented here are 9 T cell receptor beta chains from one specimen sequenced in a study of T cell responses to AZD1222 COVID-19 vaccine. The protocol was immunoSEQ multiplex PCR, while the TCRdb copy is restricted to in-frame clones and leaves out a portion. Here the sample spans 96,000 or so clones, 80% to 90% being singletons. Sequences were derived from peripheral blood, sampled on day 0 of AZD1222 vaccination. The receptors were gathered from an adult in good health.

This clone was picked up a small number of times. The chain couples TRBV5-1 to TRBJ1-2, with no clear D. V lost 0 bases, J lost 6 bases, and 15 bases lay in between. The CDR3 totals 15 residues. Germline V CDR1 and CDR2: SGHRS, YFSETQ. The CDR3 DNA reads as TGCGCCAGCAGCTTGGATGTAGGCGTCGCCAATGGCTACACCTTC. It translates to CASSLDVGVANGYTF.

The chain joins TRBV9 to TRBJ2-3, with 9 bases matching TRBD2. Germline CDR1 is SGDLS and CDR2 is YYNGEE. The CDR3 totals 16 residues. V shed 1 base and J 3 bases; nucleotides not matched to a gene: 6. CDR3 DNA sequence: TGTGCCAGCAGCGTATTGGCGGGGGGGCCGACAGATACGCAGTATTTT. Amino acid sequence: CASSVLAGGPTDTQYF.

J is TRBJ1-1 and V is TRBV4-1; D might be TRBD1 (5 bases). Germline V lookup: CDR1 MGHRA, CDR2 YSYEKL. Trimming cost V 0 bases and J 0 bases, with 11 bases left between them. The CDR3 is 16 residues long. The CDR3 is CASSQDGWGLNTEAFF. The DNA for the CDR3 is TGCGCCAGCAGCCAAGATGGGTGGGGGTTGAACACTGAAGCTTTCTTT.

The J gene is TRBJ1-1, the V gene TRBV5-8; unclear D gene. This CDR3 is 14 amino acids long. Between the trimmed V and J ends, which lost 0 bases and 1 base, there was a span of 7 bases. The germline gives CDR1 SGHTS, CDR2 YDEGEE. The CDR3 loop reads CASSLGHSNTEAFF. CDR3 nucleotide sequence: TGTGCCAGCAGCTTGGGCCACTCGAACACTGAAGCTTTCTTT. Variable domain in full (rest from reference TRBV5-8 and TRBJ1-1): EAGVTQSPTHLIKTRGQQATLRCSPISGHTSVYWYQQALGLGLQFLLWYDEGEERNRGNFPPRFSGRQFPNYSSELNVNALELEDSALYLCASSLGHSNTEAFFGQGTRLTVV.

CDR3 sequence reads: CASSQEPGLARTGELFF. The CDR3 DNA reads as TGCGCCAGCAGCCAAGAGCCGGGACTAGCGAGAACCGGGGAGCTGTTTTTT. The chain combines TRBV4-1 with TRBJ2-2; 10 bases are a match to TRBD2. Germline assignment: CDR1 MGHRA and CDR2 YSYEKL. V lost 0 bases, J lost 5 bases, and 6 bases stayed unmatched. The CDR3 sequence is 17 residues long.

The chain is built from TRBV7-9 and TRBJ1-3, with D possibly TRBD1 on 6 matching bases. Germline lookup yields CDR1 SEHNR and CDR2 FQNEAQ (reference sequence). Trimming pared 2 bases from V and 0 bases from J, leaving 11 bases between. This CDR3 is built from 16 residues. CDR3 in amino acids: CASSLLQGRSGNTIYF. CDR3 DNA: TGTGCCAGCAGCTTATTACAGGGACGCTCTGGAAACACCATATATTTT.

The chain has TRBV4-1 and TRBJ1-3, with D uncertain. CDR1 is MGHRA and CDR2 is YSYEKL in the germline V gene. This CDR3 comprises 15 residues. Deletions cut 0 bases from V and 2 bases from J, with 8 bases between. The CDR3 sequence: CASSQDTRPGNTIYF. CDR3 in DNA: TGCGCCAGCAGCCAAGATACCCGGCCTGGAAACACCATATATTTT.

The chain couples TRBV7-2 to TRBJ1-5, with a weak D call TRBD1 (6 bases). Germline V lookup: CDR1 SGHTA, CDR2 FQGNSA. The V gene lost 2 bases and the J gene lost 2 bases, with 7 bases spanning the gap. The CDR3 spans 14 residues. CDR3 sequence: CASSLPGGNQPQHF. The CDR3 nucleotides are TGTGCCAGCAGCTTACCAGGGGGCAATCAGCCCCAGCATTTT.

The chain links TRBV6-1 to TRBJ1-1; no firm D call. The CDR3 covers 12 residues. Trimming removed 3 bases at V and 5 bases at J, with 7 bases between. Per germline, CDR1 MNHNS and CDR2 SASEGT. The CDR3 DNA reads TGTGCCAGCAGTGATGGGGAAACTGAAGCTTTCTTT. Protein: CASSDGETEAFF.